This T cell receptor (beta chain) originates from a study of shared clonotypes between healthy human individuals. Profiling relied on immunoSEQ multiplex PCR, and the TCRdb table lists in-frame clones only, not all of them. This table has about 580,000 clones, 95% to 98% appearing once. The naive CD8 fraction comprised CD45RO-negative cells positively selected for CCR7 and excluded terminally differentiated effector memory CD45RA+ cells. Trimming took 5 bases from V and 7 from J; bases not matched to a gene: 7. The CDR3 is made up of 15 amino acids. The germline V gene has CDR1 SEHNR and CDR2 FQNEAQ (reference sequence).

This chain uses TRBV7-9 with TRBJ1-4, with 10 bases aligning to TRBD1. The sequence was collected from a man under 40 in good health. Material for sequencing was naive CD8+ T cells sorted from blood. CDR3 residues: CASSPTGQGSEKLFF. CDR3 DNA: TGTGCCAGCAGCCCGACGGGACAGGGGTCTGAAAAACTGTTTTTT.